Sequencing of this T cell receptor (beta chain) was carried out in a study of CD8 T cells in ankylosing spondylitis. This clonotype has a count of ten or more. Its antigen remains unidentified. Each CDR3 protein gets one entry after TCRdb re-called the 5' RACE reads with MiXCR. Counted here are about 140,000 distinct CDR3 sequences, roughly 6.6% occurring once; the ten biggest clones make up roughly 12%. Study findings and constraints: Several highly homologous variants formed a TCR beta motif that appeared characteristic of ankylosing spondylitis blood. Clones linked with disease were CD8+ and fairly uncommon in the peripheral blood.

Sequencing was carried out using blood, either unsorted or a sorted T cell fraction (not recorded which). The receptor comes from a female donor with ankylosing spondylitis or in good health (not recorded which).

The CDR3 loop reads CSVLQGADTEAFF. CDR3 in DNA: TGCAGCGTCTTACAGGGGGCGGACACTGAAGCTTTCTTT. This chain connects TRBV29-1 to TRBJ1-1; 9 nucleotides line up with TRBD1. The germline V gene has CDR1 SQVTM and CDR2 ANQGSEA. Trimming cost V 6 bases and J 3 bases; bases outside gene matches: 5. The CDR3 has 13 amino acids. Complete variable domain (other parts from reference TRBV29-1 and TRBJ1-1): SAVISQKPSRDICQRGTSLTIQCQVDSQVTMMFWYRQQPGQSLTLIATANQGSEATYESGFVIDKFPISRPNLTFSTLTVSNMSPEDSSIYLCSVLQGADTEAFFGQGTRLTVV.